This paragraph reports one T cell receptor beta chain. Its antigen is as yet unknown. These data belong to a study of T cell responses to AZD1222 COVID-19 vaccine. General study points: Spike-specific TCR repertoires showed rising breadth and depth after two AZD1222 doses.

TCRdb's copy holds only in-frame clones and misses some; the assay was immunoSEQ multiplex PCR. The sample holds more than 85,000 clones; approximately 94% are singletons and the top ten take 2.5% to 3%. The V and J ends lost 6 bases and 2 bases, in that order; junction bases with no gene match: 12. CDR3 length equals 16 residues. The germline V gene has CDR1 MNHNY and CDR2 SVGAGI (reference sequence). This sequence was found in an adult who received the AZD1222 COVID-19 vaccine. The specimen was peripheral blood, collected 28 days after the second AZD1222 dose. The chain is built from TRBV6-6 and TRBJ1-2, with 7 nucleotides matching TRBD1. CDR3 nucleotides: TGTGCCAGCAGCTCAAACGGGGTACAGGGGAACTATGGCTACACCTTC. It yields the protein CASSSNGVQGNYGYTF.